Listed below are T cell receptor beta chains from one sample, sequenced in a study of vaccination effects on CD4 cells after COVID-19. Clones were read by immunoSEQ multiplex PCR, and TCRdb kept only the in-frame ones, dropping some. The table lists 25,000 to 30,000 clones, 55% to 85% of them singletons. No antigen has been assigned to these receptors. The specimen comprised CD4+ T cells from PBMCs cultured with HCoV-NL63 spike peptides, sampled after COVID-19 vaccination. These receptors were taken from a human donor who received a COVID-19 vaccine. Each CDR3 is given with its conserved first and last residue. Fields, in order: V gene, J gene, D gene, clone size, CDR3 protein, CDR3 DNA. The D gene is left open where the match is weak. Expanded clones get a size class; other rows say once, few or many, or leave the size out.

v_call: TRBV7-9; j_call: TRBJ1-1; d_call: TRBD1; clone_size: few; cdr3_aa: CASSFSLTGDTEAFF; cdr3_nt: TGTGCCAGCAGCTTTAGCCTAACAGGGGACACTGAAGCTTTCTTT
v_call: TRBV9; j_call: TRBJ1-2; d_call: NA; clone_size: NA; cdr3_aa: CASSSDGRGSYTF; cdr3_nt: TGTGCCAGCAGCTCTGACGGGCGGGGAAGCTACACCTTC
v_call: TRBV19; j_call: TRBJ2-3; d_call: TRBD2; clone_size: once; cdr3_aa: CASSIDRAGGLGDTQYF; cdr3_nt: TGTGCCAGTAGTATAGATCGTGCGGGAGGGCTGGGAGATACGCAGTATTTT
v_call: TRBV4-1; j_call: TRBJ1-4; d_call: NA; clone_size: NA; cdr3_aa: CASSQGVRTLFNEKLFF; cdr3_nt: TGCGCCAGCAGCCAAGGAGTGAGGACCCTATTTAATGAAAAACTGTTTTTT
v_call: TRBV4-1; j_call: TRBJ1-1; d_call: NA; clone_size: few; cdr3_aa: CASSPAGLVLAFF; cdr3_nt: TGCGCCAGCAGCCCGGCGGGATTAGTTCTGGCTTTCTTT
v_call: TRBV18; j_call: TRBJ2-3; d_call: NA; clone_size: few; cdr3_aa: CASSPPRTGRSTDTQYF; cdr3_nt: TGTGCCAGCTCACCACCGAGAACAGGGAGGAGCACAGATACGCAGTATTTT
v_call: TRBV3-1/TRBV3-2; j_call: TRBJ1-6; d_call: NA; clone_size: NA; cdr3_aa: CASSQGSDYNSPLHF; cdr3_nt: TGTGCCAGCAGCCAAGGTTCGGACTATAATTCACCCCTCCACTTT
v_call: TRBV10-3; j_call: TRBJ2-7; d_call: NA; clone_size: once; cdr3_aa: CAISGGEYEQYF; cdr3_nt: TGTGCCATCTCCGGCGGGGAGTACGAGCAGTACTTC
v_call: TRBV4-1; j_call: TRBJ1-4; d_call: NA; clone_size: NA; cdr3_aa: CASSHLLSGAVNEKLFF; cdr3_nt: TGCGCCAGCAGCCACCTTCTCTCAGGGGCCGTTAATGAAAAACTGTTTTTT
v_call: TRBV6-5; j_call: TRBJ2-7; d_call: NA; clone_size: NA; cdr3_aa: CASRPSVGDEQYF; cdr3_nt: TGTGCCAGCAGACCCTCGGTAGGGGACGAGCAGTACTTC
v_call: TRBV11-2; j_call: TRBJ2-1; d_call: NA; clone_size: NA; cdr3_aa: CASSFTPRRLRYNEQFF; cdr3_nt: TGTGCCAGCAGCTTCACCCCCCGTAGGCTACGATACAATGAGCAGTTCTTC
v_call: TRBV6-1; j_call: TRBJ1-1; d_call: NA; clone_size: NA; cdr3_aa: CASSETGTGEAFF; cdr3_nt: TGTGCCAGCAGTGAAACAGGGACGGGCGAGGCTTTCTTT
v_call: TRBV7-2; j_call: TRBJ2-5; d_call: TRBD1; clone_size: NA; cdr3_aa: CASSLGWGQGVGTQYF; cdr3_nt: TGTGCCAGCAGCTTAGGTTGGGGACAGGGGGTAGGGACCCAGTACTTC
v_call: TRBV18; j_call: TRBJ2-2; d_call: NA; clone_size: NA; cdr3_aa: CASSPKQGGVGGELFF; cdr3_nt: TGTGCCAGCTCACCGAAACAGGGCGGAGTAGGCGGGGAGCTGTTTTTT
v_call: TRBV7-2; j_call: TRBJ2-4; d_call: NA; clone_size: NA; cdr3_aa: CASSSRAVGLLAKNIQYF; cdr3_nt: TGTGCCAGCAGCTCTAGGGCCGTGGGACTCCTAGCCAAAAACATTCAGTACTTC
v_call: TRBV11-1; j_call: TRBJ2-1; d_call: NA; clone_size: NA; cdr3_aa: CASSLIMAGNEQFF; cdr3_nt: TGTGCCAGCAGCTTAATCATGGCGGGGAATGAGCAGTTCTTC
v_call: TRBV5-4; j_call: TRBJ2-5; d_call: NA; clone_size: NA; cdr3_aa: CASSLQGSEETQYF; cdr3_nt: TGTGCCAGCAGCCTCCAGGGGTCTGAGGAGACCCAGTACTTC
v_call: TRBV9; j_call: TRBJ2-3; d_call: TRBD2; clone_size: NA; cdr3_aa: CASSVRSGGLDTQYF; cdr3_nt: TGTGCCAGCAGCGTAAGGAGCGGGGGCTTAGATACGCAGTATTTT
v_call: TRBV20-1; j_call: TRBJ1-3; d_call: NA; clone_size: NA; cdr3_aa: CSASRDLSGNTIYF; cdr3_nt: TGCAGTGCTAGTCGGGACCTCTCTGGAAACACCATATATTTT
v_call: TRBV19; j_call: TRBJ1-4; d_call: NA; clone_size: NA; cdr3_aa: CASTRRGFTRATNEKLFF; cdr3_nt: TGTGCCAGTACAAGGAGGGGCTTCACCCGCGCAACTAATGAAAAACTGTTTTTT
v_call: TRBV6-5; j_call: TRBJ2-3; d_call: TRBD2; clone_size: NA; cdr3_aa: CASSSQRGGPDTQYF; cdr3_nt: TGTGCCAGCAGTTCCCAGCGGGGGGGCCCAGATACGCAGTATTTT
v_call: TRBV6-6; j_call: TRBJ1-3; d_call: NA; clone_size: few; cdr3_aa: CASSYKQSSVGNTIYF; cdr3_nt: TGTGCCAGCAGTTACAAACAGTCGAGTGTCGGAAACACCATATATTTT
v_call: TRBV10-1; j_call: TRBJ1-4; d_call: TRBD1; clone_size: NA; cdr3_aa: CASSTNRGHEKLFF; cdr3_nt: TGCGCCAGCAGTACCAACAGGGGTCACGAAAAACTGTTTTTT
v_call: TRBV5-1; j_call: TRBJ2-3; d_call: NA; clone_size: NA; cdr3_aa: CASSLGYGAGTDTQYF; cdr3_nt: TGCGCCAGCAGCTTGGGTTACGGGGCTGGGACAGATACGCAGTATTTT
v_call: TRBV7-9; j_call: TRBJ1-1; d_call: NA; clone_size: NA; cdr3_aa: CASSLEEAFF; cdr3_nt: TGTGCCAGCAGCTTAGAGGAGGCTTTCTTT
v_call: TRBV6-1; j_call: TRBJ1-2; d_call: TRBD1; clone_size: NA; cdr3_aa: CASSSPGQANYGYTF; cdr3_nt: TGTGCCAGCAGCTCACCCGGACAGGCCAACTATGGCTACACCTTC
v_call: TRBV6-5; j_call: TRBJ2-3; d_call: TRBD2; clone_size: NA; cdr3_aa: CASLSSSGSLNTQYF; cdr3_nt: TGTGCCAGCCTTTCTAGTAGCGGGAGCTTGAATACGCAGTATTTT
v_call: TRBV6-1; j_call: TRBJ1-2; d_call: TRBD1; clone_size: few; cdr3_aa: CASSALMTGRFAAYGYTF; cdr3_nt: TGTGCCAGCAGTGCGCTGATGACAGGGAGATTCGCGGCCTATGGCTACACCTTC
v_call: TRBV6-4; j_call: TRBJ1-2; d_call: TRBD1; clone_size: few; cdr3_aa: CASSDGNRGIDGYTF; cdr3_nt: TGTGCCAGCAGTGACGGAAACAGGGGGATAGATGGCTACACCTTC
v_call: TRBV14; j_call: TRBJ1-2; d_call: NA; clone_size: NA; cdr3_aa: CASSPWRDGYTF; cdr3_nt: TGTGCCAGCAGCCCGTGGCGGGATGGCTACACCTTC
v_call: TRBV11-1; j_call: TRBJ1-3; d_call: NA; clone_size: NA; cdr3_aa: CASSLGYDHSGNTIYF; cdr3_nt: TGTGCCAGCAGCTTAGGATACGACCACTCTGGAAACACCATATATTTT
v_call: TRBV18; j_call: TRBJ1-1; d_call: NA; clone_size: few; cdr3_aa: CASSPLHGITEAFF; cdr3_nt: TGTGCCAGCTCACCCCTACATGGGATCACTGAAGCTTTCTTT
v_call: TRBV9; j_call: TRBJ2-3; d_call: TRBD2; clone_size: NA; cdr3_aa: CASSVGHSGATDTQYF; cdr3_nt: TGTGCCAGCAGCGTAGGCCATAGCGGGGCCACAGATACGCAGTATTTT